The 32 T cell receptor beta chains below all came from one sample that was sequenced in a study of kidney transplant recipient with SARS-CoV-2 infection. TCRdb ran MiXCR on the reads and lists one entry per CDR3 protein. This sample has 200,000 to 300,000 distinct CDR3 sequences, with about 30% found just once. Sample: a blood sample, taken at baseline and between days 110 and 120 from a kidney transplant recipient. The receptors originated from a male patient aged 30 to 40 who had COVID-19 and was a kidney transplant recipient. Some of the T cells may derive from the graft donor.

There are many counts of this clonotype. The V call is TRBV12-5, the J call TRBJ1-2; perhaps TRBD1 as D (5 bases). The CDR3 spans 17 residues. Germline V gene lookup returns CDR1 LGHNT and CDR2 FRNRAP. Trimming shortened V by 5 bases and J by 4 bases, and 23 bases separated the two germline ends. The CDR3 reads CASGSEILQGKTYGYTF. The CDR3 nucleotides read TGTGCTAGTGGTAGCGAAATTTTGCAGGGAAAGACCTATGGCTACACCTTC.

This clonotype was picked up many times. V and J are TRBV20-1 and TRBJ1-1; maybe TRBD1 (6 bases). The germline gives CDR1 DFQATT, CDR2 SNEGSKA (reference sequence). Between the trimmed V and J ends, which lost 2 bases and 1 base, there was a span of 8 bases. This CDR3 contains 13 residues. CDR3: CSARPDRNTEAFF. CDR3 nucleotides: TGCAGTGCTAGACCGGACAGGAACACTGAAGCTTTCTTT.

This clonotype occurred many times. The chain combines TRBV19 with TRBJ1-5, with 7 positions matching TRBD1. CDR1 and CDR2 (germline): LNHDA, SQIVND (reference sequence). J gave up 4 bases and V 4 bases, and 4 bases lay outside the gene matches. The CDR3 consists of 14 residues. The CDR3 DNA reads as TGTGCCAGTAGTACGGACAGGAGGAATCAGCCCCAGCATTTT. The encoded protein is CASSTDRRNQPQHF.

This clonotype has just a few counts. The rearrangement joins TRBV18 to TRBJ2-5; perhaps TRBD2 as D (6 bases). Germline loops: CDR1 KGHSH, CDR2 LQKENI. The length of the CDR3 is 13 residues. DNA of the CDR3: TGTGCTACGAGCCGGGGGAACCAAGAGACCCAGTACTTC. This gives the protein CATSRGNQETQYF.

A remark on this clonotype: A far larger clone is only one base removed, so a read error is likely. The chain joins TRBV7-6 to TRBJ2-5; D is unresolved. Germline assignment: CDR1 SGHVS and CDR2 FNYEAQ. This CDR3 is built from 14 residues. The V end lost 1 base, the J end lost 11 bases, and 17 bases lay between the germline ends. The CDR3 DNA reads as TGTGCCAGCAGCTTAGTGACCCAGTCCTACGGGCAGTACTTC. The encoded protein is CASSLVTQSYGQYF.

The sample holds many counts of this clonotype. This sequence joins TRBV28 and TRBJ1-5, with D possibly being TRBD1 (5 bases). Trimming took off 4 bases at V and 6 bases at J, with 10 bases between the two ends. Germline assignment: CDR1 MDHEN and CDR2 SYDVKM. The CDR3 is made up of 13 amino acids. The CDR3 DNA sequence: TGTGCCAGCAGTTCAGGGTTTTCTCAGCCCCAGCATTTT. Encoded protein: CASSSGFSQPQHF.

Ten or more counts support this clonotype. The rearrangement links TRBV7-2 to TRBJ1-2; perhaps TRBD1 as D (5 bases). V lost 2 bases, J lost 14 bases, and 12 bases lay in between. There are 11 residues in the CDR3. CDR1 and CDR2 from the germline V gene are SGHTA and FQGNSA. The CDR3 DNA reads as TGTGCCAGCAGCTTAATGCAGGGACTAACCTTC. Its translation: CASSLMQGLTF.

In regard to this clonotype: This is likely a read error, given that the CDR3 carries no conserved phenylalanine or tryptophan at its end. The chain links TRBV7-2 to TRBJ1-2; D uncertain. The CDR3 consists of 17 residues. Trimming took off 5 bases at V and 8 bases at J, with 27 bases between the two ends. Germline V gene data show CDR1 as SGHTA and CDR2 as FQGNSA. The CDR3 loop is CASSPRAFTRKTYGYTS. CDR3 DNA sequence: TGTGCCAGCAGCCCCCGAGCGTTTACCCGAAAGACCTACGGCTACACCTCC.

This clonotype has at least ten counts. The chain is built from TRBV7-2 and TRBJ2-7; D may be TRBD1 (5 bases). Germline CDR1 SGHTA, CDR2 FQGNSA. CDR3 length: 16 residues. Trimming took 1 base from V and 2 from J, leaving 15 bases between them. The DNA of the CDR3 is TGTGCCAGCAGCTTAGTAGTAGGGGTCGGGCCCTACGAGCAGTACTTC. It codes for CASSLVVGVGPYEQYF.

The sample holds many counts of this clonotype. The CDR3 protein is CARTGGANVLTF. The CDR3 region has the DNA TGTGCCAGGACAGGGGGGGCCAACGTCCTGACTTTC. The chain uses TRBV2 and TRBJ2-6; 7 nucleotides align to TRBD1. Germline V gene lookup returns CDR1 SNHLY and CDR2 FYNNEI. The V segment lost 9 bases and the J segment 4 bases; nucleotides outside the gene matches: 0. The CDR3 totals 12 residues.

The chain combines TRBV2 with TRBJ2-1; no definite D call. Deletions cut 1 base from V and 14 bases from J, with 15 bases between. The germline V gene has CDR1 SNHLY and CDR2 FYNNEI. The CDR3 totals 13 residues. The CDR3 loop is CASSEDLAQEKFF. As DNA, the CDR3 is TGTGCCAGCAGTGAAGATCTCGCTCAGGAGAAGTTCTTC.

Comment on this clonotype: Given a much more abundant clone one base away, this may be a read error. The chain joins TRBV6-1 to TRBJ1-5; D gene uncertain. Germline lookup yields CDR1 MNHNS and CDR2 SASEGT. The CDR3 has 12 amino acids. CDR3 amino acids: CAGSAGDQPQHF. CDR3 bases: TGTGCCGGCAGTGCCGGGGATCAGCCCCAGCATTTT.

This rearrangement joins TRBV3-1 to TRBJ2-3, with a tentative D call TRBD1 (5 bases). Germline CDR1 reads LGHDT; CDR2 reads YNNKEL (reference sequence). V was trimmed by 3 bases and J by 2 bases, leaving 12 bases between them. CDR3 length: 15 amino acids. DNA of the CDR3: TGTGCCAGCAGCCACGCAGGGTTAATCACAGATACGCAGTATTTT. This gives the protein CASSHAGLITDTQYF.

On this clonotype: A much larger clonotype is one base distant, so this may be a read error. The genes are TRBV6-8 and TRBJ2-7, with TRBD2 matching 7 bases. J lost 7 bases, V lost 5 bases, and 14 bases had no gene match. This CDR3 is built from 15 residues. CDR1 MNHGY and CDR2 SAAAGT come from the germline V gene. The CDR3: CASSHPGGGPGEQYF. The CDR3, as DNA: TGTGCCAGCAGTCACCCTGGGGGAGGGCCGGGGGAGCAGTACTTC.

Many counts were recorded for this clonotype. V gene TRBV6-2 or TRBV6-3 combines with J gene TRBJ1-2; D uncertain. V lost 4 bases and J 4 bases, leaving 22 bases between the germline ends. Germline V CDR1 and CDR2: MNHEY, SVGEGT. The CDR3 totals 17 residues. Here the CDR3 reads CASSFQYCIGKTYGYTF. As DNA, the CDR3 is TGTGCCAGCAGTTTCCAGTACTGCATCGGAAAGACCTATGGCTACACCTTC.

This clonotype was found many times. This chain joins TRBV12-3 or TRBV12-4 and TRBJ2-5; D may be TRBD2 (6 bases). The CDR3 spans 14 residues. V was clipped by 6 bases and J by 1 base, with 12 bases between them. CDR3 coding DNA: TGTGCCAGCAGCCGCGGGACGCCCCAAGAGACCCAGTACTTC. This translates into CASSRGTPQETQYF.

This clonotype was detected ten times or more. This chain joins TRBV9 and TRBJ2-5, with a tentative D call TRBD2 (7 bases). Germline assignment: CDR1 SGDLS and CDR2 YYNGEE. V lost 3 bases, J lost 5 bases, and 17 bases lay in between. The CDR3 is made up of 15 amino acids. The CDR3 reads CASSAHGGQRETQYF. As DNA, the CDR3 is TGTGCCAGCAGCGCCCACGGGGGGCAGAGGGAGACCCAGTACTTC. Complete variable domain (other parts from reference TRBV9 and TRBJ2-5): DSGVTQTPKHLITATGQRVTLRCSPRSGDLSVYWYQQSLDQGLQFLIQYYNGEERAKGNILERFSAQQFPDLHSELNLSSLELGDSALYFCASSAHGGQRETQYFGPGTRLLVL.

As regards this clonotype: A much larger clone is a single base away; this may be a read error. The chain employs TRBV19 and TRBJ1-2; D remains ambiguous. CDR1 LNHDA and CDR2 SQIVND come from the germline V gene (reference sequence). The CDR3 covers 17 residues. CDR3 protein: CASSIEVTNRKTYGCTF. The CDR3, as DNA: TGTGCCAGTAGTATAGAGGTGACAAATCGAAAGACCTATGGCTGCACCTTC.

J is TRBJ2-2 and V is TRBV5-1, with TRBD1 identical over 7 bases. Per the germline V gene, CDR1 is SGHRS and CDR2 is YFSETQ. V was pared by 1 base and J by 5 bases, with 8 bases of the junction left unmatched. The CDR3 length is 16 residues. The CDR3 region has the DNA TGCGCCAGCAGCTTGTATGGGACAGTCCAAACCGGGGAGCTGTTTTTT. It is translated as CASSLYGTVQTGELFF.

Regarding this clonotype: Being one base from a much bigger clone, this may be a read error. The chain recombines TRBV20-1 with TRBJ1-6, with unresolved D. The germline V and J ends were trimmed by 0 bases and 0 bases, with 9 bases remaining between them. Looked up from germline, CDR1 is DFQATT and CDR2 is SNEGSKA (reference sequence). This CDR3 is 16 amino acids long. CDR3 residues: CSARDVRSSYNSPLHF. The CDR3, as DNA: TGCAGTGCTAGAGACGTGCGGAGCTCCTATAATTCACCCCTCCACTTT.

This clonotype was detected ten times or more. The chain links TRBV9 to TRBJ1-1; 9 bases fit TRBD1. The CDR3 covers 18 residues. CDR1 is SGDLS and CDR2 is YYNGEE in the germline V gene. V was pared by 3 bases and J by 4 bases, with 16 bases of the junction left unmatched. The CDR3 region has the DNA TGTGCCAGCAGCGCCACGGGACAGGGTTTTATGGGGGTCACTGAAGCTTTCTTT. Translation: CASSATGQGFMGVTEAFF.

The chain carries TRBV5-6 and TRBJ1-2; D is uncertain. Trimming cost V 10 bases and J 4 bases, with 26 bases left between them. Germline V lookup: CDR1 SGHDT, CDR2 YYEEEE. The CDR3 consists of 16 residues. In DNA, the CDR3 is TGTGCCGGCACTTGCTTCAATAGTCGAAAGGCCTATGGCTACACCTTC. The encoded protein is CAGTCFNSRKAYGYTF.

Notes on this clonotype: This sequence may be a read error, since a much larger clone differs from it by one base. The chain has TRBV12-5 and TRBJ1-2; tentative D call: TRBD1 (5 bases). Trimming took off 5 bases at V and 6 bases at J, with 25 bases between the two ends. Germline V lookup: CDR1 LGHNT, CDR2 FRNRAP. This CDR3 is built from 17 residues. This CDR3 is CASGSSHLQGKTHGYTF. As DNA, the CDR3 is TGTGCTAGTGGTAGTTCACATTTGCAGGGAAAGACCCATGGCTACACCTTC.

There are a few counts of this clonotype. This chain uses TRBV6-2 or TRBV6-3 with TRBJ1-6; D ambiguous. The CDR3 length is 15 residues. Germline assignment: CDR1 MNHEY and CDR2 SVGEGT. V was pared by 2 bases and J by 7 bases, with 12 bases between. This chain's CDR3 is CASSYGTALNSPLHF. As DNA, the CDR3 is TGTGCCAGCAGTTACGGAACTGCGCTCAATTCACCCCTCCACTTT.

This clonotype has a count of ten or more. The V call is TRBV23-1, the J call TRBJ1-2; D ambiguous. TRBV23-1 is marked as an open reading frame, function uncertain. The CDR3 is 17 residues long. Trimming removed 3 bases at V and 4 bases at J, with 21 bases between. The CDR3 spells CASSQGGLRRKTYGYTF. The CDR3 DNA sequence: TGCGCCAGCAGTCAGGGCGGGCTACGCAGAAAGACCTATGGCTACACCTTC.

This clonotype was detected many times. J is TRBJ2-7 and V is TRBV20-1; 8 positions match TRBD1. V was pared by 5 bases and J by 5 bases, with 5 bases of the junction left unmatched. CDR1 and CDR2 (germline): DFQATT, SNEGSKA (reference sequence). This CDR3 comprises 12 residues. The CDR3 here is CSAVRQGNEQYF. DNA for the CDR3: TGCAGTGCTGTGAGACAGGGGAACGAGCAGTACTTC.

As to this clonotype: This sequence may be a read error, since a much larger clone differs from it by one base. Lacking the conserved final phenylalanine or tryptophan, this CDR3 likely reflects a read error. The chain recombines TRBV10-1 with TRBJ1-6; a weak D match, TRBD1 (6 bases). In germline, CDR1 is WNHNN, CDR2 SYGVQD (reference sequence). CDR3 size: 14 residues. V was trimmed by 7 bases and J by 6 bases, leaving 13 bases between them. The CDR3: CASMRGRGNSPLHL. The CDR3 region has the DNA TGCGCCAGCATGAGGGGCAGGGGTAATTCACCCCTCCACCTT.

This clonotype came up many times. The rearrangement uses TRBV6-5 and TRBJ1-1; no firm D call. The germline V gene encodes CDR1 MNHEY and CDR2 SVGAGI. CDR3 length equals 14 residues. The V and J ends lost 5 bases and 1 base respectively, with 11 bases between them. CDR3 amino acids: CASSEPHWNTEAFF. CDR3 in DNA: TGTGCCAGCAGTGAGCCCCATTGGAACACTGAAGCTTTCTTT.

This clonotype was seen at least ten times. In nucleotides, the CDR3 is TGTGCCAGCAGCCAAGATCGCCAGTATGGCTACACCTTC. Translating it yields CASSQDRQYGYTF. The chain combines TRBV3-1 with TRBJ1-2, with no clear D. The CDR3 is made up of 13 amino acids. V was cut by 0 bases and J by 5 bases, with 7 bases left in between. In germline, CDR1 is LGHDT, CDR2 YNNKEL (reference sequence).

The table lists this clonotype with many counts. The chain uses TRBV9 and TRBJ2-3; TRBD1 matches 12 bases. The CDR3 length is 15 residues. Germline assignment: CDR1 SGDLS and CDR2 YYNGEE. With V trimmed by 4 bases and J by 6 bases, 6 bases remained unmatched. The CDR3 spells CASSRGQGAPDTQYF. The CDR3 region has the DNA TGTGCCAGCAGCAGGGGACAGGGGGCGCCTGATACGCAGTATTTT. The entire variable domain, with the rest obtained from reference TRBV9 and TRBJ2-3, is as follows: DSGVTQTPKHLITATGQRVTLRCSPRSGDLSVYWYQQSLDQGLQFLIQYYNGEERAKGNILERFSAQQFPDLHSELNLSSLELGDSALYFCASSRGQGAPDTQYFGPGTRLTVL.

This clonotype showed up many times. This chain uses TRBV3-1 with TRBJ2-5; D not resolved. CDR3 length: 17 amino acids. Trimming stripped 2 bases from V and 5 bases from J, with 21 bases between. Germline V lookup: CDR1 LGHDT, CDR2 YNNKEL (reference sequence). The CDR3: CASSQPYPISFSETQYF. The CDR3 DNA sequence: TGTGCCAGCAGCCAACCATATCCCATTTCTTTCTCTGAGACCCAGTACTTC.

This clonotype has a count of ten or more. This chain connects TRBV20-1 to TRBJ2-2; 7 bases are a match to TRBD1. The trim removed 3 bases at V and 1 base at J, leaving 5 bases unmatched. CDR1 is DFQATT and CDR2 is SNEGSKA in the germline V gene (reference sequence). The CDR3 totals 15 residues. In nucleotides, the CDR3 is TGCAGTGCTAGGGCCGGGACAGAGAACACCGGGGAGCTGTTTTTT. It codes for CSARAGTENTGELFF.